The 15 T cell receptor beta chains presented below share a single source sample, sequenced in a study of T cell responses to AZD1222 COVID-19 vaccine. Sequenced by immunoSEQ multiplex PCR; TCRdb stores in-frame clones only, minus some. The sample records tens of thousands of clones, about 92% being singletons. Sequenced material: peripheral blood, taken 28 days after the second AZD1222 dose. These receptors all stem from an adult who received the AZD1222 COVID-19 vaccine.

The chain links TRBV6-5 to TRBJ1-6; D unclear. This CDR3 region has 15 residues. V was shortened by 1 base and J by 8 bases, with 12 bases between the two germline ends. Germline V gene data show CDR1 as MNHEY and CDR2 as SVGAGI. The CDR3 nucleotides read TGTGCCAGCAGTTACTACCAACTAAACTATTCACCCCTCCACTTT. Protein: CASSYYQLNYSPLHF.

This chain connects TRBV10-3 to TRBJ2-5; 8 bases align to TRBD2. The CDR3 contains 13 residues. CDR1 and CDR2 (germline): ENHRY, SYGVKD. With 7 bases clipped from V and 5 bases from J, the junction kept 6 bases outside the gene matches. The CDR3 sequence: CAIKSGSMETQYF. DNA of the CDR3: TGTGCCATCAAGAGCGGGAGCATGGAGACCCAGTACTTC.

This clone was picked up one time. The V and J genes are TRBV6-5 and TRBJ2-1; 8 positions agree with TRBD1. Germline CDR1 and CDR2: MNHEY and SVGAGI. V lost 4 bases and J lost 2; bases outside the gene matches: 4. The CDR3 runs 15 residues. CDR3 sequence reads: CASSSGTGTYNEQFF. CDR3 bases: TGTGCCAGCAGTTCCGGGACAGGCACCTACAATGAGCAGTTCTTC.

The chain carries TRBV9 and TRBJ1-2; no reliable D call. This CDR3 has 14 residues. Trimming removed 0 bases at V and 6 bases at J, with 12 bases between. CDR1 is SGDLS and CDR2 is YYNGEE in the germline V gene. CDR3 in amino acids: CASSVAGPWDGYTF. CDR3 coding DNA: TGTGCCAGCAGCGTAGCTGGACCTTGGGATGGCTACACCTTC.

The chain has TRBV27 and TRBJ1-2; D ambiguous. Trimming cost V 2 bases and J 8 bases, with 12 bases left between them. Looked up from germline, CDR1 is MNHEY and CDR2 is SMNVEV (reference sequence). The CDR3 totals 13 residues. The CDR3 nucleotides read TGTGCCAGCAGTTTAGTGGCAAATACGGGCTACACCTTC. It yields the protein CASSLVANTGYTF.

V is TRBV11-2 and J is TRBJ1-2; tentative D call: TRBD1 (6 bases). Trimming cost V 1 base and J 2 bases, with 8 bases left between them. The length of the CDR3 is 14 residues. Per germline, CDR1 SGHAT and CDR2 FQNNGV. The CDR3 is CASSLGGGNYGYTF. In DNA, the CDR3 is TGTGCCAGCAGCTTAGGAGGGGGGAACTATGGCTACACCTTC.

The chain joins TRBV4-3 to TRBJ2-5, with TRBD1 as a possible D gene (6 bases). From germline, CDR1 is LGHNA and CDR2 YSLEER. Trimming pared 0 bases from V and 3 bases from J, leaving 14 bases between. This CDR3 is 16 amino acids long. CDR3 DNA sequence: TGCGCCAGCAGCCAAGAATTAGGGGGTCTGGAAGAGACCCAGTACTTC. This sequence encodes CASSQELGGLEETQYF.

This sequence joins TRBV7-9 and TRBJ1-6; D remains ambiguous. The CDR3 extends over 15 amino acids. V lost 4 bases, J lost 0 bases, and 7 bases lay in between. Looked up from germline, CDR1 is SEHNR and CDR2 is FQNEAQ (reference sequence). CDR3 in DNA: TGTGCCAGCAGCTACCAGAGCTCCTATAATTCACCCCTCCACTTT. Protein: CASSYQSSYNSPLHF.

V gene TRBV11-3 combines with J gene TRBJ2-1; TRBD1 matches 10 bases. The CDR3 extends over 14 amino acids. Germline lookup yields CDR1 SGHNT and CDR2 YENEEA. V trimming: 5 bases; J trimming: 6 bases; junction bases outside the gene matches: 4. The CDR3: CASSPGTGVNEQFF. The DNA of the CDR3 is TGTGCCAGCAGCCCAGGGACAGGGGTCAATGAGCAGTTCTTC.

This chain joins TRBV5-4 and TRBJ1-2; D is possibly TRBD1 (6 bases). The germline V gene encodes CDR1 SGHNT and CDR2 YYREEE (reference sequence). This CDR3 contains 15 residues. With 4 bases removed from V and 5 bases from J, the gap between germline ends came to 18 bases. The DNA for the CDR3 is TGTGCCAGCAGCACCCCGACGGTAGGGGGATATGGCTACACCTTC. It yields the protein CASSTPTVGGYGYTF.

The chain carries TRBV30 and TRBJ2-1, with TRBD2 identical over 10 bases. The junction had 2 bases not matched to a gene; V was cut back by 4 bases and J by 5 bases. The CDR3 sequence is 13 residues long. Germline-derived CDR1 and CDR2 are GTSNPN and SVGIG (reference sequence). The CDR3 DNA follows: TGTGCCTGGACTAGCGGGAGCCACAATGAGCAGTTCTTC. This translates into CAWTSGSHNEQFF.

The chain uses TRBV4-1 and TRBJ2-7, with 10 bases fitting TRBD2. The CDR3 sequence is 19 residues long. Germline V gene lookup returns CDR1 MGHRA and CDR2 YSYEKL. The V gene end was trimmed by 0 bases and the J gene end by 3 bases; junction bases not matched to a gene: 14. This CDR3 reads CASSQDTDLGTSVHYEQYF. CDR3 coding DNA: TGCGCCAGCAGCCAAGATACTGATTTAGGGACTAGCGTACACTACGAGCAGTACTTC.

The chain recombines TRBV7-8 with TRBJ1-1, with D perhaps TRBD1 (5 bases). Trimming shortened V by 8 bases and J by 5 bases, and 21 bases separated the two germline ends. There are 15 residues in the CDR3. Germline CDR1 and CDR2: SGHVS and FQNEAQ. The CDR3 region has the DNA TGTGCCAGCGGCCTCCGAAGGGGAGGGCGGACTGAAGCTTTCTTT. Protein: CASGLRRGGRTEAFF.

This clone was detected a few times. The CDR3 spells CASGTSADQPQHF. CDR3 in DNA: TGTGCCAGCGGTACTTCAGCCGATCAGCCCCAGCATTTT. The chain couples TRBV9 to TRBJ1-5; no clear D gene. Between the trimmed V and J ends, which lost 7 bases and 5 bases, there was a span of 13 bases. Looked up from germline, CDR1 is SGDLS and CDR2 is YYNGEE. The CDR3 contains 13 residues.

V and J are TRBV6-6 and TRBJ1-2; D ambiguous. Germline CDR1 is MNHNY and CDR2 is SVGAGI (reference sequence). V lost 5 bases, J lost 0 bases, and 13 bases lay in between. The CDR3 is made up of 15 amino acids. In nucleotides, the CDR3 is TGTGCCAGCAGTCTGAACGACGTTGCTAACTATGGCTACACCTTC. It encodes CASSLNDVANYGYTF.